One sample yielded the 29 T cell receptor beta chains listed below, sequenced in a study of cytomegalovirus exposure and HLA in healthy donors. Libraries were prepared by immunoSEQ multiplex PCR; TCRdb keeps only in-frame clonotypes and omits some of them. In the table there are tens of thousands of clones, about 93% of which are singletons. The sample comprised PBMCs. These receptors were taken from a man between 18 and 29 years old in good health and CMV-seronegative.

J is TRBJ2-6 and V is TRBV27, with D possibly matching TRBD1 (6 bases). The germline CDR1 and CDR2 sequences are MNHEY and SMNVEV (reference sequence). Between the trimmed V and J ends, which lost 6 bases and 0 bases, there was a span of 9 bases. The length of the CDR3 is 15 residues. The CDR3 nucleotides read TGTGCCAGCAGACAGGGAAGCTCTGGGGCCAACGTCCTGACTTTC. This encodes CASRQGSSGANVLTF.

The chain is built from TRBV7-9 and TRBJ2-7; 7 nucleotides line up with TRBD1. Germline V gene sequence: CDR1 SEHNR, CDR2 FQNEAQ (reference sequence). With 5 bases clipped from V and 1 base from J, the junction kept 8 bases outside the gene matches. The CDR3 has 15 amino acids. CDR3 protein: CASSPPGTASYEQYF. The CDR3 DNA is TGTGCCAGCAGCCCACCTGGGACAGCGTCCTACGAGCAGTACTTC.

For the CDR3, the DNA is TGTGCCAGTAGTCTCTCAGGGGAGAGTCAGCCCCAGCATTTT. Translation: CASSLSGESQPQHF. The chain carries TRBV19 and TRBJ1-5, with D perhaps TRBD1 (6 bases). Trimming pared 5 bases from V and 6 bases from J, leaving 14 bases between. This CDR3 is built from 14 residues. CDR1 and CDR2 (germline): LNHDA, SQIVND (reference sequence).

The rearrangement uses TRBV11-2 and TRBJ2-7, with no clear D. Trimming stripped 4 bases from V and 1 base from J, with 14 bases between. The CDR3 sequence is 15 residues long. From germline, CDR1 is SGHAT and CDR2 FQNNGV. The CDR3 region has the DNA TGTGCCAGCAGCTCAGGCGCCACACTGTCCTACGAGCAGTACTTC. It codes for CASSSGATLSYEQYF.

The rearrangement joins TRBV27 to TRBJ2-7, with D hard to call. The CDR3 loop spans 15 amino acids. Per germline, CDR1 MNHEY and CDR2 SMNVEV (reference sequence). V gave up 3 bases and J gave up 1 base, with 13 bases separating them. Here the CDR3 reads CASSFFGRQSYEQYF. Written as DNA, the CDR3 is TGTGCCAGCAGTTTTTTCGGCAGACAATCCTACGAGCAGTACTTC.

V gene TRBV7-6 combines with J gene TRBJ2-5, with a tentative D call TRBD2 (5 bases). The CDR3 is made up of 14 amino acids. Germline CDR1 is SGHVS and CDR2 is FNYEAQ. The V gene lost 6 bases and the J gene lost 6 bases, with 17 bases spanning the gap. The CDR3 bases are TGTGCCAGCAGTACCGGGGTAGGCCTCCAGACCCAGTACTTC. This codes for CASSTGVGLQTQYF.

V is TRBV10-2 and J is TRBJ2-7, with TRBD2 matching 11 bases. The CDR3 consists of 15 residues. With V trimmed by 6 bases and J by 2 bases, 6 bases remained unmatched. Germline V lookup: CDR1 WSHSY, CDR2 SAAADI. CDR3 sequence reads: CASSPTSGTPYEQYF. The CDR3, as DNA: TGCGCCAGCAGCCCGACTAGCGGGACGCCCTACGAGCAGTACTTC.

V and J are TRBV11-2 and TRBJ2-3; 9 bases map to TRBD2. CDR1 SGHAT and CDR2 FQNNGV come from the germline V gene. V gave up 5 bases and J gave up 10 bases; unmatched junction bases: 13. CDR3 size: 15 residues. In DNA form, the CDR3 reads TGTGCCAGCAGCCCCTTGATAGCGGGAGACATCGCGCAGTATTTT. Protein product: CASSPLIAGDIAQYF.

The J gene is TRBJ2-2, the V gene TRBV7-9, with D unclear. The CDR3 sequence is 15 residues long. The germline gives CDR1 SEHNR, CDR2 FQNEAQ (reference sequence). Trimming shortened V by 4 bases and J by 3 bases, and 12 bases separated the two germline ends. For the CDR3, the DNA is TGTGCCAGCAGCTCCTTCAGAGGAGACACCGGGGAGCTGTTTTTT. Encoded protein: CASSSFRGDTGELFF.

This chain joins TRBV4-1 and TRBJ2-3; D is undetermined. The CDR3 runs 12 residues. V lost 4 bases and J 6 bases, leaving 8 bases between the germline ends. Germline loops: CDR1 MGHRA, CDR2 YSYEKL. CDR3 region: CASSRSGDTQYF. The DNA of the CDR3 is TGCGCCAGCAGCCGGTCAGGTGATACGCAGTATTTT.

The chain uses TRBV9 and TRBJ2-7; tentatively, D is TRBD1 (6 bases). Trimming stripped 2 bases from V and 6 bases from J, with 18 bases between. Germline CDR1 reads SGDLS; CDR2 reads YYNGEE. The CDR3 has 15 residues. In DNA form, the CDR3 reads TGTGCCAGCAGCGTGAAACAGGGTTGGTTAGGCGAGCAGTACTTC. It is translated as CASSVKQGWLGEQYF.

The chain links TRBV18 to TRBJ1-1; 8 bases agree with TRBD1. The CDR3 consists of 15 residues. CDR1 and CDR2 from the germline V gene are KGHSH and LQKENI. The V and J ends lost 5 bases and 2 bases, in that order; junction bases with no gene match: 7. CDR3 bases: TGTGCCAGCTCAGGCGGACAGGGAGCTAACACTGAAGCTTTCTTT. It codes for CASSGGQGANTEAFF.

The V and J genes are TRBV7-9 and TRBJ2-5; possibly TRBD1 for D (6 bases). V lost 3 bases and J 3 bases, leaving 8 bases between the germline ends. The CDR3 has 13 residues. Germline V gene data show CDR1 as SEHNR and CDR2 as FQNEAQ (reference sequence). As DNA, the CDR3 is TGTGCCAGCAGCTTCCGGGACAAAGAGACCCAGTACTTC. Amino acids: CASSFRDKETQYF.

This clone was seen a few times. The CDR3 sequence: CAISESETGRTEAFF. The CDR3 bases are TGTGCCATCAGTGAGTCCGAGACAGGGCGAACTGAAGCTTTCTTT. The rearrangement links TRBV10-3 to TRBJ1-1; the match to TRBD1 covers 7 bases. The CDR3 is made up of 15 amino acids. Germline-derived CDR1 and CDR2 are ENHRY and SYGVKD. The V and J ends lost 0 bases and 5 bases, in that order; junction bases with no gene match: 6.

The rearrangement uses TRBV2 and TRBJ2-7; D may be TRBD2 (6 bases). Trimming took 8 bases from V and 3 from J, leaving 14 bases between them. From germline, CDR1 is SNHLY and CDR2 FYNNEI. This CDR3 is built from 13 residues. The CDR3 DNA is TGTGCCAGCCTCCCTGCGGGATTCTACGAGCAGTACTTC. It codes for CASLPAGFYEQYF.

This clone has a handful of counts. The V call is TRBV7-6, the J call TRBJ1-1; 7 nucleotides match TRBD1. The CDR3 is made up of 15 amino acids. Germline-derived CDR1 and CDR2 are SGHVS and FNYEAQ. The J segment lost 5 bases and the V segment lost 5 bases, leaving 11 bases of the junction unmatched. CDR3 amino acids: CASSPQQGTRTEAFF. In nucleotides, the CDR3 is TGTGCCAGCAGCCCACAACAGGGGACGCGGACTGAAGCTTTCTTT. The full variable domain, its missing parts supplied by reference TRBV7-6 and TRBJ1-1, is GAGVSQSPRYKVTKRGQDVALRCDPISGHVSLYWYRQALGQGPEFLTYFNYEAQQDKSGLPNDRFSAERPEGSISTLTIQRTEQRDSAMYRCASSPQQGTRTEAFFGQGTRLTVV.

This chain connects TRBV27 to TRBJ2-2, with 7 bases identical to TRBD2. The CDR3 totals 15 residues. Germline CDR1 and CDR2: MNHEY and SMNVEV (reference sequence). With 7 bases clipped from V and 7 bases from J, the junction kept 12 bases outside the gene matches. DNA of the CDR3: TGTGCCAGCAATCAAGCTGGGAGGGTAGACGGGGAGCTGTTTTTT. It yields the protein CASNQAGRVDGELFF.

This clone was picked up one time. The CDR3 spells CASSAATSGAHEQYF. The DNA of the CDR3 is TGTGCCAGCAGCGCTGCGACTAGCGGGGCCCACGAGCAGTACTTC. The V and J genes are TRBV7-8 and TRBJ2-7; 11 nucleotides match TRBD2. This CDR3 is 15 amino acids long. J was trimmed by 5 bases and V by 5 bases; bases with no gene match: 8. Germline V CDR1 and CDR2: SGHVS, FQNEAQ.

The chain couples TRBV27 to TRBJ2-3; tentatively, D is TRBD2 (6 bases). The V gene lost 2 bases and the J gene lost 6 bases, with 15 bases spanning the gap. Germline V gene sequence: CDR1 MNHEY, CDR2 SMNVEV (reference sequence). The CDR3 is made up of 15 amino acids. CDR3 in amino acids: CASSLQVRGWDTQYF. The CDR3, as DNA: TGTGCCAGCAGTTTACAGGTCCGGGGGTGGGATACGCAGTATTTT.

The CDR3 loop is CASSFSLSNQPQHF. CDR3 in DNA: TGTGCCAGCAGTTTCAGTCTTAGCAATCAGCCCCAGCATTTT. The chain joins TRBV6-5 to TRBJ1-5, with D uncertain. CDR1 is MNHEY and CDR2 is SVGAGI in the germline V gene. The V and J ends lost 4 bases and 0 bases respectively, with 7 bases between them. The CDR3 runs to 14 residues.

This chain uses TRBV30 with TRBJ2-1, with TRBD2 as a possible D gene (5 bases). This CDR3 spans 14 amino acids. V dropped 7 bases and J dropped 4 bases, with 17 bases sitting between them. Germline CDR1 is GTSNPN and CDR2 is SVGIG (reference sequence). The CDR3 sequence: CAFDDAGVYNEQFF. Here the CDR3 DNA reads TGTGCCTTTGACGACGCCGGGGTTTACAATGAGCAGTTCTTC.

This clone has only a few counts. The chain recombines TRBV6-5 with TRBJ2-2, with D possibly TRBD2 on 5 matching bases. Trimming cost V 2 bases and J 7 bases, with 5 bases left between them. In germline, CDR1 is MNHEY, CDR2 SVGAGI. The CDR3 is made up of 12 amino acids. CDR3 amino acids: CASSYRGGELFF. DNA for the CDR3: TGTGCCAGCAGTTACCGGGGCGGGGAGCTGTTTTTT.

The chain uses TRBV7-9 and TRBJ1-1, with 7 bases aligning to TRBD1. This CDR3 contains 12 residues. From germline, CDR1 is SEHNR and CDR2 FQNEAQ (reference sequence). The V and J ends lost 6 bases and 6 bases, in that order; junction bases with no gene match: 4. The CDR3 coding sequence is TGTGCCAGCAGTACAACAGGGGCTGAAGCTTTCTTT. It specifies CASSTTGAEAFF.

This chain uses TRBV27 with TRBJ2-1; 9 nucleotides line up with TRBD2. CDR1 is MNHEY, CDR2 SMNVEV, per germline (reference sequence). There are 15 residues in the CDR3. J gave up 7 bases and V 4 bases, and 8 bases lay outside the gene matches. The CDR3 DNA reads TGTGCCAGCAGTTCCTGGCTAGCGGGACGGAATGAGCAGTTCTTC. Its protein is CASSSWLAGRNEQFF.

The genes are TRBV2 and TRBJ2-1; 12 bases line up with TRBD2. Germline CDR1 is SNHLY and CDR2 is FYNNEI. Trimming at V came to 8 bases and at J to 7 bases, leaving 6 bases not matched to a gene. CDR3 size: 14 residues. CDR3 in DNA: TGTGCCAGCGGAGGCCTAGCGGGAGGGAATGAGCAGTTCTTC. It translates to CASGGLAGGNEQFF. The whole variable domain, filled in from reference TRBV2 and TRBJ2-1, reads EPEVTQTPSHQVTQMGQEVILRCVPISNHLYFYWYRQILGQKVEFLVSFYNNEISEKSEIFDDQFSVERPDGSNFTLKIRSTKLEDSAMYFCASGGLAGGNEQFFGPGTRLTVL.

The chain has TRBV28 and TRBJ2-2; the match to TRBD1 covers 9 bases. Germline lookup yields CDR1 MDHEN and CDR2 SYDVKM. The CDR3 is 16 residues long. V shed 6 bases and J 1 base; nucleotides not matched to a gene: 6. The CDR3 DNA sequence: TGTGCCAGCAGGCCGCCGGGACAGGGGAACACCGGGGAGCTGTTTTTT. It encodes CASRPPGQGNTGELFF. Using reference TRBV28 and TRBJ2-2 for the parts outside the CDR3, the full variable domain is DVKVTQSSRYLVKRTGEKVFLECVQDMDHENMFWYRQDPGLGLRLIYFSYDVKMKEKGDIPEGYSVSREKKERFSLILESASTNQTSMYLCASRPPGQGNTGELFFGEGSRLTVL.

This clone was observed a single time. The V gene is TRBV28, the J gene TRBJ1-5, with 8 positions matching TRBD1. The length of the CDR3 is 15 residues. Germline assignment: CDR1 MDHEN and CDR2 SYDVKM. V gave up 6 bases and J gave up 2 bases; unmatched junction bases: 6. The CDR3 DNA reads TGTGCCAGCAGGACAGGGGCAGGAGGCAATCAGCCCCAGCATTTT. Protein product: CASRTGAGGNQPQHF. Based on the CDR3 plus reference TRBV28 and TRBJ1-5, the full variable domain is DVKVTQSSRYLVKRTGEKVFLECVQDMDHENMFWYRQDPGLGLRLIYFSYDVKMKEKGDIPEGYSVSREKKERFSLILESASTNQTSMYLCASRTGAGGNQPQHFGDGTRLSIL.

V usage is TRBV10-2 and J usage is TRBJ2-7, with 8 bases identical to TRBD1. The CDR3 extends over 15 amino acids. In germline, CDR1 is WSHSY, CDR2 SAAADI. Trimming at V came to 4 bases and at J to 2 bases, leaving 7 bases not matched to a gene. The DNA of the CDR3 is TGCGCCAGCAGTGCTGACAGGGGCCCCACCTACGAGCAGTACTTC. Its translation is CASSADRGPTYEQYF.

V gene TRBV14 combines with J gene TRBJ2-6; D remains ambiguous. The CDR3 length is 13 residues. The V and J ends lost 4 bases and 6 bases respectively, with 7 bases between them. Germline-derived CDR1 and CDR2 are SGHDN and FVKESK. The CDR3 DNA is TGTGCCAGCAGCCCCCGACTGGCCAACGTCCTGACTTTC. Encoded protein: CASSPRLANVLTF.